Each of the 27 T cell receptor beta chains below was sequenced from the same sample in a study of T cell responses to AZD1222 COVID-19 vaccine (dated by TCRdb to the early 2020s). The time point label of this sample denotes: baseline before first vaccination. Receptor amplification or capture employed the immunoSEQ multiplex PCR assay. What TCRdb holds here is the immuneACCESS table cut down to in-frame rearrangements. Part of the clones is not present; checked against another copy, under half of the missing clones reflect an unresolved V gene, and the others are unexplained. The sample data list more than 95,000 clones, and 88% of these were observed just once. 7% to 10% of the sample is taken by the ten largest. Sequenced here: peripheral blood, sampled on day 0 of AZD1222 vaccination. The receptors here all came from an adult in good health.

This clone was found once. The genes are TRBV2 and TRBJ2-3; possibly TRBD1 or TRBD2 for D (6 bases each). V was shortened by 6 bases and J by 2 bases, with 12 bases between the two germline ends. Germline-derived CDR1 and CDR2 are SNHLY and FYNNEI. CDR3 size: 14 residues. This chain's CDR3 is CASRRGVPTDTQYF. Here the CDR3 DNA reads TGTGCCAGCAGGAGGGGGGTGCCCACAGATACGCAGTATTTT.

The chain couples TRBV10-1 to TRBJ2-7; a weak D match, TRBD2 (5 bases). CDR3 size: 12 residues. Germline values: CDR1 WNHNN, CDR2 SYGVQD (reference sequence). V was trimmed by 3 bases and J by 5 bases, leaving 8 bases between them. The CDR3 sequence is CASSDRENEQYF. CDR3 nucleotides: TGCGCCAGCAGTGATCGGGAAAACGAGCAGTACTTC.

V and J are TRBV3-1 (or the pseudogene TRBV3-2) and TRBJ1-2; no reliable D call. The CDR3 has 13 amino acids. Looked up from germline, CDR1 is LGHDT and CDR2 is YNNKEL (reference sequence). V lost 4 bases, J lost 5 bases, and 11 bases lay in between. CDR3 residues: CASSPSNSYGYTF. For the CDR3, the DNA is TGTGCCAGCAGCCCATCCAACAGTTATGGCTACACCTTC.

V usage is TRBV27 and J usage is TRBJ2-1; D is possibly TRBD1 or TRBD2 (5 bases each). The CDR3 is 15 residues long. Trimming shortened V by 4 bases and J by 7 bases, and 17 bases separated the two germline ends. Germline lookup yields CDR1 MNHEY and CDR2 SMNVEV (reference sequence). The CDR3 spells CASSSYQGEGNEQFF. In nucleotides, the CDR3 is TGTGCCAGCAGTTCCTATCAGGGTGAGGGTAATGAGCAGTTCTTC.

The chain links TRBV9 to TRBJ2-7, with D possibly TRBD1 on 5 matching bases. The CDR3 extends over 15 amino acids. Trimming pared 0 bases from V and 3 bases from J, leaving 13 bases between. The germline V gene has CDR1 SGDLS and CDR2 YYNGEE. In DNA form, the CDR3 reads TGTGCCAGCAGCGTAGTAGACAGACCCTACTACGAGCAGTACTTC. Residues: CASSVVDRPYYEQYF.

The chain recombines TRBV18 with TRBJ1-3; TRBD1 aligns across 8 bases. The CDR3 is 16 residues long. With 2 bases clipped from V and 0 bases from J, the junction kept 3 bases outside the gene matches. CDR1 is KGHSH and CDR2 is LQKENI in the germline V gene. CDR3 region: CASSPDRGVSGNTIYF. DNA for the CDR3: TGTGCCAGCTCACCAGACAGGGGTGTCTCTGGAAACACCATATATTTT.

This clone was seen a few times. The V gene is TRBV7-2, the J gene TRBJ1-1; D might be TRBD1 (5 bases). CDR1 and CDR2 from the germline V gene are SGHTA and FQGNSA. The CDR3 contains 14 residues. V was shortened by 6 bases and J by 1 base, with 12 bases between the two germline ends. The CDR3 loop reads CASSPGRSNTEAFF. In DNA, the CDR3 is TGTGCCAGCAGTCCGGGACGATCGAACACTGAAGCTTTCTTT.

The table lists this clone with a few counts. Here the CDR3 DNA reads TGCAGTACTCAGGGGGCGAACACAGATACGCAGTATTTT. Translation gives CSTQGANTDTQYF. The J gene is TRBJ2-3, the V gene TRBV29-1, with 8 bases lining up with TRBD1. The CDR3 covers 13 residues. CDR1 is SQVTM and CDR2 is ANQGSEA in the germline V gene.

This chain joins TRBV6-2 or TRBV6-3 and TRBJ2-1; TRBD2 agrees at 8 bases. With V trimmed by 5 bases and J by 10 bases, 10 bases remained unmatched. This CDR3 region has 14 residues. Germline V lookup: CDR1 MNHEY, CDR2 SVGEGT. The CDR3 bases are TGTGCCAGCAGTACGGGAGGGCTTGTTTGGGAGCAGTTCTTC. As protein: CASSTGGLVWEQFF.

The CDR3 protein is CASSYFGGNEKLFF. In nucleotides, the CDR3 is TGTGCCAGCAGTTACTTTGGGGGTAATGAAAAACTGTTTTTT. The rearrangement links TRBV6-5 to TRBJ1-4; a weak D match, TRBD1 (5 bases). CDR1 MNHEY and CDR2 SVGAGI come from the germline V gene. Trimming took off 1 base at V and 4 bases at J, with 7 bases between the two ends. The CDR3 runs to 14 residues.

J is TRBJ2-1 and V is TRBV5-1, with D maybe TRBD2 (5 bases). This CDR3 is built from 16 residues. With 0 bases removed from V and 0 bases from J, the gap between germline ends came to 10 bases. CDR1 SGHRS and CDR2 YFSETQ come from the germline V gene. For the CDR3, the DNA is TGCGCCAGCAGCTTGGGTTGGGCGGGCTCCTACAATGAGCAGTTCTTC. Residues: CASSLGWAGSYNEQFF.

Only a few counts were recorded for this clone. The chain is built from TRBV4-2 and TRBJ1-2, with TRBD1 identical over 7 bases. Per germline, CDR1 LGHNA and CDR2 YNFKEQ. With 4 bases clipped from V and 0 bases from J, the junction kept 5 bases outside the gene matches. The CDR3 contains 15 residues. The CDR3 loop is CASSPPGQTNYGYTF. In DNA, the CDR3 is TGTGCCAGCAGCCCTCCGGGACAGACTAACTATGGCTACACCTTC.

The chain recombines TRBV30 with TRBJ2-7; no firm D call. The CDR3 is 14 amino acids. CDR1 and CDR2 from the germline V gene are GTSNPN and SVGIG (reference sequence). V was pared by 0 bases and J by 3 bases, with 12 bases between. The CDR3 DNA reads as TGTGCCTGGAGTGTAGGGCTACCCATCTACGAGCAGTACTTC. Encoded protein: CAWSVGLPIYEQYF.

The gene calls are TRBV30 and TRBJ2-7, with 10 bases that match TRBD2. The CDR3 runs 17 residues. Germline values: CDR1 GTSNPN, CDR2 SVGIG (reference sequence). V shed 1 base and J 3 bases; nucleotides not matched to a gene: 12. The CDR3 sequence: CAWSDQASGSSHYEQYF. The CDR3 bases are TGTGCCTGGAGTGACCAGGCTAGCGGGAGTTCTCACTACGAGCAGTACTTC.

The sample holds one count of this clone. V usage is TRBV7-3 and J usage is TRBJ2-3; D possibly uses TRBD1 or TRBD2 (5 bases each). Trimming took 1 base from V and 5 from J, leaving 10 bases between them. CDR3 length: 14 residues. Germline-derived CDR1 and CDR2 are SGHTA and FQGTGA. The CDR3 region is CASSLMGVEDTQYF. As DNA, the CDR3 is TGTGCCAGCAGCTTAATGGGGGTGGAAGATACGCAGTATTTT.

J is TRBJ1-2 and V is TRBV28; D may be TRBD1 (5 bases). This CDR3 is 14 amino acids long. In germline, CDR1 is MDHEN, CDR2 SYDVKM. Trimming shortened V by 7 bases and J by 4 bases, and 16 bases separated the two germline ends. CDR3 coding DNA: TGTGCCAGCATCATGTCCACAGGTCCCTATGGCTACACCTTC. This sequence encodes CASIMSTGPYGYTF.

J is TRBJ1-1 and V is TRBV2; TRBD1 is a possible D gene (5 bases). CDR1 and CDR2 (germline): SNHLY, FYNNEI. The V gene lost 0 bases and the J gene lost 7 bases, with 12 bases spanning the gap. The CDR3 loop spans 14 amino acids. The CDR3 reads CASSEAWGEGEAFF. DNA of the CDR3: TGTGCCAGCAGTGAAGCGTGGGGGGAAGGTGAAGCTTTCTTT.

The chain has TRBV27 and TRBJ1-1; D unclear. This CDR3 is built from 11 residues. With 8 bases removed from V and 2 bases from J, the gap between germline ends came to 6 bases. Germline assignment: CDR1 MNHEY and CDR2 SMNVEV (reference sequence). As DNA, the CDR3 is TGTGCCAGCCTTTATAACACTGAAGCTTTCTTT. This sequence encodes CASLYNTEAFF.

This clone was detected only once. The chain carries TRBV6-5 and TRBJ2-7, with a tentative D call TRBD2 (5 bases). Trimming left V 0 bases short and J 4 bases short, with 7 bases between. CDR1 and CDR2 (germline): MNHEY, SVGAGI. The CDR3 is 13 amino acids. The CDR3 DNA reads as TGTGCCAGCAGTTACTCAGGGAGTTACGAGCAGTACTTC. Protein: CASSYSGSYEQYF.

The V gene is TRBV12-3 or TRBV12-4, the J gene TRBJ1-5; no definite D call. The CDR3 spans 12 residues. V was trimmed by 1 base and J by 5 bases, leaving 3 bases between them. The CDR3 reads CASSLGDQPQHF. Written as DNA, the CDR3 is TGTGCCAGCAGTTTAGGAGATCAGCCCCAGCATTTT.

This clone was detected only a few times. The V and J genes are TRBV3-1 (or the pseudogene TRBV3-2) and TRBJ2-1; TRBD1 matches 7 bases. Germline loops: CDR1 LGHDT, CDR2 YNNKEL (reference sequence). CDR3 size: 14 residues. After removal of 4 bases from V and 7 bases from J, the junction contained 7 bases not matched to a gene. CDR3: CASSLSPTGNEQFF. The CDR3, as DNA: TGTGCCAGCAGCCTTTCCCCGACAGGGAATGAGCAGTTCTTC.

The CDR3 spells CASRDTGRGSPLHF. CDR3 bases: TGTGCCAGCAGAGATACAGGCAGGGGGTCACCCCTCCACTTT. The chain carries TRBV7-2 and TRBJ1-6; 7 bases match TRBD1. The V gene's germline CDR1 is SGHTA and CDR2 FQGNSA. This CDR3 has 14 amino acids. V lost 6 bases, J lost 10 bases, and 9 bases stayed unmatched.

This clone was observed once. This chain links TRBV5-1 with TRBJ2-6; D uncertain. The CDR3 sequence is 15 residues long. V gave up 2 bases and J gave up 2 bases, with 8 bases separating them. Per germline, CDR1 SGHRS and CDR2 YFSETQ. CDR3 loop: CASSFLGTGANVLTF. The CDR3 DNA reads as TGCGCCAGCAGCTTCTTGGGGACTGGGGCCAACGTCCTGACTTTC.

CDR3 sequence (DNA): TGCGCCAGCAGCTTGGGAGGGGGCACGCCTGAAGCTTTCTTT. It encodes CASSLGGGTPEAFF. The genes are TRBV5-1 and TRBJ1-1; 7 bases align to TRBD1. The V and J ends lost 0 bases and 6 bases, in that order; junction bases with no gene match: 5. The CDR3 runs to 14 residues. The germline V gene encodes CDR1 SGHRS and CDR2 YFSETQ. Combining the CDR3 with reference TRBV5-1 and TRBJ1-1 gives the whole variable domain KAGVTQTPRYLIKTRGQQVTLSCSPISGHRSVSWYQQTPGQGLQFLFEYFSETQRNKGNFPGRFSGRQFSNSRSEMNVSTLELGDSALYLCASSLGGGTPEAFFGQGTRLTVV.

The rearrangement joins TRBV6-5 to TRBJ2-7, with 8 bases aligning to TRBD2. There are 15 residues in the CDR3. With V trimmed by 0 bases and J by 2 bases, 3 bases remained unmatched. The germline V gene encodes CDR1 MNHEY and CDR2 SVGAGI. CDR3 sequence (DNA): TGTGCCAGCAGTTACTCTACTAGCGGAGCCTACGAGCAGTACTTC. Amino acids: CASSYSTSGAYEQYF.

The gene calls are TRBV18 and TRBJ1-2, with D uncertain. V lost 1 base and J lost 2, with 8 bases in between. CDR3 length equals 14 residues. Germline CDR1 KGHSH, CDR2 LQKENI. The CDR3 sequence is CASSPQAGNYGYTF. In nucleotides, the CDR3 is TGTGCCAGCTCACCACAAGCAGGAAACTATGGCTACACCTTC.

As DNA, the CDR3 is TGTGCCAGCGGCGGGACCTCCTCTGGGGCCAACGTCCTGACTTTC. Protein sequence: CASGGTSSGANVLTF. This rearrangement joins TRBV6-5 to TRBJ2-6, with D possibly TRBD2 on 6 matching bases. Germline CDR1 is MNHEY and CDR2 is SVGAGI. The CDR3 is made up of 15 amino acids. Trimming removed 8 bases at V and 0 bases at J, with 11 bases between.